This T cell receptor beta chain was identified in a study of shared clonotypes between healthy human individuals. TCRdb keeps only in-frame clones here, not all; method: immunoSEQ multiplex PCR. The sample carries 2 million to 3 million clones, 90% to 95% recorded once. Caucasian adults residing in Nashville, Tennessee made up all the donors. The study separated CD4+ cells into CD45RA+ naive and CD45RA-negative memory subsets. In the case of this clone: Its antigen is not known.

CDR1 is SGDLS and CDR2 is YYNGEE in the germline V gene. CDR3 length: 17 amino acids. V lost 2 bases and J lost 7; bases outside the gene matches: 8. General study findings and limits: Non-shared clonotypes were found to have lower generation probabilities than the clonotypes that were shared by all four of the sorted-subset donors.

Sequencing input: naive CD4+ T cells sorted from blood. Subset specified: CD45RA+ positively selected. The chain links TRBV9 to TRBJ2-1; 14 bases line up with TRBD2. This sequence originates from a young man in good health. The CDR3 reads CASSVGTSGSFENEQFF. CDR3 bases: TGTGCCAGCAGCGTTGGGACTAGCGGGAGTTTTGAGAATGAGCAGTTCTTC.